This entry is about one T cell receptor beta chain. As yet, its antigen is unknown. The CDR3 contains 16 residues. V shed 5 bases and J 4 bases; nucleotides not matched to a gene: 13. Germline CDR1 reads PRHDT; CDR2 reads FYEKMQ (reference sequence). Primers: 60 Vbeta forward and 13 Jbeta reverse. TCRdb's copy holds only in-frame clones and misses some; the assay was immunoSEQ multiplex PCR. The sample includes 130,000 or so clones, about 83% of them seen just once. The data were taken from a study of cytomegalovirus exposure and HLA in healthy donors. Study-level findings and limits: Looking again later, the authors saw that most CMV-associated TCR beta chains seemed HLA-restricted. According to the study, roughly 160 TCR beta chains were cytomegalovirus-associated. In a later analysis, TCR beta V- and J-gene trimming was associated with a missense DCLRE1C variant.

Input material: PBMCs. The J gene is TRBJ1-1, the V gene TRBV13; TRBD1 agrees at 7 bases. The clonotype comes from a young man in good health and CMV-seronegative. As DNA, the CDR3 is TGTGCCAGCAGCGTCACCGGGACAGTGAGGAGCACTGAAGCTTTCTTT. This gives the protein CASSVTGTVRSTEAFF.